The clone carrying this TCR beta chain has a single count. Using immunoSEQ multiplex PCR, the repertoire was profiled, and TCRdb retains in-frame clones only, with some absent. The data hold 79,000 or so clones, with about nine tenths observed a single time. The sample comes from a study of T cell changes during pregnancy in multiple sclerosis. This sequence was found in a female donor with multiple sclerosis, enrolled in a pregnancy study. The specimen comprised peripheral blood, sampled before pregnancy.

DNA of the CDR3: TGTGCCAGTAGTATGGCGACGGGCTCTGGAAACACCATATATTTT. Amino acids: CASSMATGSGNTIYF. The chain carries TRBV19 and TRBJ1-3; D not certain. Germline V gene sequence: CDR1 LNHDA, CDR2 SQIVND (reference sequence). V was cut by 3 bases and J by 0 bases, with 9 bases left in between. The CDR3 has 15 residues.